Listed below are T cell receptor beta chains from one sample, sequenced in a study of regulatory T cells in long-lasting Graves disease. Each CDR3 protein is one row after TCRdb ran MiXCR on the multiplex PCR reads. Of hundreds of thousands of distinct CDR3 sequences in the sample, roughly 14% are singletons; the top ten hold 10%. This sample was also put to use in a study of T cells in Graves' hyperthyroidism and ophthalmopathy.

The specimen comprised peripheral blood mononuclear cells (PBMCs), sampled at new diagnosis, from a patient treated with antithyroid drugs. Receptors originate from a man younger than 40 with Graves disease. Both conserved end residues are part of each CDR3. D genes are given only for firm matches. Only part of the rows carry a size: once, few, many, or a class if the clone is expanded.

D: -; V: TRBV6-5; size: many; length: 14; J: TRBJ2-5; DNA: TGTGCCAGCAGTTACCGTCTGAGCCTAGAGACCCAGTACTTC; CDR3: CASSYRLSLETQYF
D: TRBD2; V: TRBV3-1; size: few; length: 15; J: TRBJ2-7; DNA: TGTGCCAGCAGCCAGAAGGGACTACCAAATTACGAGCAGTACTTC; CDR3: CASSQKGLPNYEQYF
D: -; V: TRBV19; size: few; length: 14; J: TRBJ2-2; DNA: TGTGCCAGTAGTCAACCCCATGGCACCGGGGAGCTGTTTTTT; CDR3: CASSQPHGTGELFF
D: -; V: TRBV11-2; size: few; length: 15; J: TRBJ1-1; DNA: TGTGCCAGCACTACCCGGACAGTCATGAACACTGAAGCTTTCTTT; CDR3: CASTTRTVMNTEAFF
D: -; V: TRBV5-1; size: -; length: 16; J: TRBJ1-3; DNA: TGCGCCAGCAGCTTGAAGTTATCGGGGACTGGAAACACCATATACTTT; CDR3: CASSLKLSGTGNTIYF
D: TRBD2; V: TRBV6-1; size: many; length: 15; J: TRBJ2-7; DNA: TGTGCCAGCAGGGCCGAGCGGGAGTTCTCCTACGAGCAGTACTTC; CDR3: CASRAEREFSYEQYF
D: -; V: TRBV11-2; size: many; length: 14; J: TRBJ2-7; DNA: TGTGCCAGCAGCCTCGACAGAAGGGCGTGGGAGCAGTACTTC; CDR3: CASSLDRRAWEQYF
D: -; V: TRBV7-2; size: few; length: 12; J: TRBJ2-7; DNA: TGTGCCAGCTCGGGGAATACCTACGAGCAGTACTTC; CDR3: CASSGNTYEQYF
D: -; V: TRBV11-2; size: many; length: 13; J: TRBJ2-5; DNA: TGTGCCAGCAGTCTCATAGCGGAAGAGACCCAGTACTTC; CDR3: CASSLIAEETQYF
D: -; V: TRBV12-3/TRBV12-4; size: many; length: 12; J: TRBJ1-2; DNA: TGTGCCAGCAGTTTAATCAAAGGCGGCTACATCTTC; CDR3: CASSLIKGGYIF
D: -; V: TRBV9; size: many; length: 14; J: TRBJ2-7; DNA: TGTGCCAGCAGCGTACATCCGGACGTACGGGAGCAGTACTTC; CDR3: CASSVHPDVREQYF
D: -; V: TRBV15; size: few; length: 15; J: TRBJ1-6; DNA: TGTGCCACCAGCTTGGAACCTAGGGCTAATTCACCCCTCCACTTT; CDR3: CATSLEPRANSPLHF
D: TRBD1; V: TRBV11-2; size: many; length: 15; J: TRBJ2-2; DNA: TGTGCCAGCAGGCTACAGGGGGTAAACACCGGGGAGCTGTTTTTT; CDR3: CASRLQGVNTGELFF
D: TRBD1; V: TRBV11-2; size: -; length: 17; J: TRBJ2-1; DNA: TGTGCCAGCAGCTATCCCGCCGGGACAGGGTCCTACAATGAGCAGTTCTTC; CDR3: CASSYPAGTGSYNEQFF
D: TRBD1; V: TRBV30; size: many; length: 13; J: TRBJ1-5; DNA: TGTGCCTGGAGCGAGGGGGCTCATCAGCCCCAGCATTTT; CDR3: CAWSEGAHQPQHF
D: -; V: TRBV6-1; size: many; length: 15; J: TRBJ1-1; DNA: TGTGCCAGCACCGATAAGCCGACGGGGGACACTGAAGCTTTCTTT; CDR3: CASTDKPTGDTEAFF
D: TRBD1; V: TRBV24-1; size: few; length: 15; J: TRBJ2-1; DNA: TGTGCCACCAGTACAGCGGACAGGGCCTCCAATGAGCAGTTCTTC; CDR3: CATSTADRASNEQFF
D: -; V: TRBV4-2; size: -; length: 19; J: TRBJ1-6; DNA: TGTGCCAGCAGCCAAGCATACAGACAGGATAGCTCCTATAATTCACCCCTCCACTTT; CDR3: CASSQAYRQDSSYNSPLHF
D: -; V: TRBV18; size: few; length: 15; J: TRBJ2-7; DNA: TGTGCCAGCTCTTTTACCGACGACTCTTCCTACGAGCAGTACTTC; CDR3: CASSFTDDSSYEQYF
D: -; V: TRBV11-2; size: many; length: 19; J: TRBJ2-1; DNA: TGTGCCAGCAGCTTCCTTATAACGGGGGACAGTAGCTCCTACAATGAGCAGTTCTTC; CDR3: CASSFLITGDSSSYNEQFF
D: -; V: TRBV5-1; size: many; length: 13; J: TRBJ2-7; DNA: TGCGCCAGCAGCCCCGGGAGAGACTACGAGCAGTACTTC; CDR3: CASSPGRDYEQYF
D: -; V: TRBV12-3/TRBV12-4; size: many; length: 13; J: TRBJ2-7; DNA: TGTGCCAGCAGTTTATGGCCTCTTAGGCAGCAGTACTTC; CDR3: CASSLWPLRQQYF
D: -; V: TRBV7-9; size: few; length: 14; J: TRBJ1-2; DNA: TGTGCCAGCAGCTTGTCGACAACCCTCTATGGCTACACCTTC; CDR3: CASSLSTTLYGYTF
D: TRBD1; V: TRBV10-3; size: few; length: 13; J: TRBJ1-1; DNA: TGTGCCATCAGCGTGGACAGGATAGATGAAGCTTTCTTT; CDR3: CAISVDRIDEAFF
D: TRBD2; V: TRBV20-1; size: -; length: 16; J: TRBJ2-5; DNA: TGCAGTGCTGGAAAAGGGGGACTAGCGGGAGCGGAGACCCAGTACTTC; CDR3: CSAGKGGLAGAETQYF
D: -; V: TRBV20-1; size: few; length: 11; J: TRBJ1-1; DNA: TGCAGCGACGGGACGAACACTGAAGCTTTCTTT; CDR3: CSDGTNTEAFF